This T cell receptor beta chain is from a study of beta chain features in type 1 diabetes (dated by TCRdb to 2017 to 2018). A note on the overall study: No differences in mean age, gender distribution, total cell number or subset yield were found between patients and healthy donors. The study compared the TCRB repertoires of sorted circulating CD4+ T cell subsets in recently diagnosed type 1 diabetes patients with those in matched healthy donors. A total of 100 million to 140 million sorted cells were examined across all samples, and the number of cells per subset was strongly correlated with RNA yield. Regulatory and stem cell-like memory subsets were obtained from only 8 patients and roughly 8 healthy donors, while naive and central memory subsets were obtained from all 30 or so donors. The full study reports these points: Because small numbers of individuals were included in the HLA sub-analyses, any influence of HLA type on TCRB rearrangement was left unresolved. Because cDNA was sequenced instead of genomic DNA, activated cells with high expression could be over-represented, although the groups did not differ in activation or CD3 levels. Type 1 diabetes patients showed a moderate but significant shortening of TCRB CDR3 length in all four CD4+ subsets. Fewer insertions and more nucleotide deletions at VDJ recombination sites were observed in patients with type 1 diabetes, implying thymic rearrangement abnormalities. The naive, central memory and regulatory TCRB repertoires appeared to resemble one another more closely among patients than among healthy donors. PCR might favor shorter templates, but patient and control samples were amplified and corrected together, so any skew would affect both groups equally.

The germline V gene sets CDR1 to SNHLY and CDR2 to FYNNEI. The CDR3 measures 14 amino acids from cysteine to phenylalanine. Just CDR3 DNA is preserved here, 42 bases in frame from base 1. V loses 6 bases at its end and J loses 9 bases; junction bases beyond the gene matches: 6. The entire isolated RNA was reverse transcribed using the High Capacity cDNA Reverse Transcription Kit, and thus expressed TCRB transcripts were sequenced. Deep immunoSEQ sequencing was applied to naive, central memory and regulatory T cell samples, giving an average of about 3.57 million total reads per sample. Sorted cells were lysed in RLT buffer, and RNA was extracted using DNase-treated RNeasy Micro or Mini kits according to cell number. Each cell subset was processed separately to prevent cross-contamination, with patient and healthy donor samples processed together. The immunoSEQ multiplex PCR was used to amplify TCRB sequences from cDNA, generating 87-bp fragments that spanned the CDR3 region. The amplicons were sequenced using the Illumina HiSeq platform. Processing in the source paper ran as follows. Synthetic template baselines were used to correct PCR bias computationally, reads within Hamming distance 2 were collapsed together, and singletons that could not be merged were discarded. Reads were aligned against IMGT so that V, D and J genes, CDR3 length and insertions or deletions at six rearrangement sites could be assigned. Within each subset, clonotype counts were normalized to sorted cell number, and only after that were true diversity and Gini coefficients computed with the tcR R package. The overlap coefficient, calculated on TCRB nucleotide sequences, was used to measure repertoire sharing. Out-of-frame TCRB sequences from naive cells were analyzed to stand in for the pre-selection repertoire. TCRdb's version of the immuneACCESS table is confined to in-frame rearrangements and falls short of the full clone set. An unresolved V gene accounts for under half of the shortfall where checked; the remainder is of unknown origin. V, J and clone size were drawn from that table, and D and trimming were deduced from the DNA. The sample yields around 300,000 clones; approximately 16% were counted once. The top ten clonotypes cover 0.015% to 0.019% of the sample.

Worth noting for this clone: Its antigen is unknown. No much larger clone is present one base from it, and per-base qualities are unavailable.

From each donor, a single peripheral blood sample of roughly 0.11 L on average was drawn into heparinised tubes. Naive, central memory, regulatory and stem cell-like memory CD4+ T cells were sorted on a BD FACSAria II using a panel including CD45RO, CCR7, CD25, CD127, CD95 and CD27. All sorted populations exceeded 95% purity. PBMCs were isolated immediately by Lymphoprep density gradient centrifugation and stained directly without culture. To minimize batch effects, samples were stained and sorted in pairs, one healthy donor with one patient per experiment. The specimen was naive CD4+ T cells from blood. This specimen's cell subset or site label, interpreted: true naive CD4+ T cells. The sequence links TRBV2 to TRBJ1-6; the junction holds 9 bases that match TRBD1. This TCR was recovered from a young man with type 1 diabetes. The CDR3 region: CASRRQGDASPLHF. The DNA is as follows: TGTGCCAGCAGGCGACAGGGGGATGCTTCACCCCTCCACTTT.